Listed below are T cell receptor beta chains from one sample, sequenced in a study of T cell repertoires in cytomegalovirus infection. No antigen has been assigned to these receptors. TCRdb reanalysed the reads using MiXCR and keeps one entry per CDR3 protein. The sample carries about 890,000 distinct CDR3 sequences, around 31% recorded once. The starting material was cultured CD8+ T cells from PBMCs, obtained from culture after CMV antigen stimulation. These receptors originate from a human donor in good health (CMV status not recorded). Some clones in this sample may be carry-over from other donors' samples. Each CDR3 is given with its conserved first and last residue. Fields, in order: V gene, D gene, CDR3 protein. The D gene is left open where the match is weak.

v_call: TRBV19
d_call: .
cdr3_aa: CASSIEGRNEQFF

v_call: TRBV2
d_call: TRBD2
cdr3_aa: CASSGRTYRGGLNEQFF

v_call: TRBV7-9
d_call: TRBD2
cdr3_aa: CASSGPGLAALDTQYF

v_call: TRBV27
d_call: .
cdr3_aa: CASSFFGGRYGYTF

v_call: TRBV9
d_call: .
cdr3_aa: CASSVKVGQAHTEAFF

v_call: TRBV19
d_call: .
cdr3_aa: CASSLILNEQFF

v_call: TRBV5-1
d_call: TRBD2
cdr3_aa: CASSLEAGAADEQFF

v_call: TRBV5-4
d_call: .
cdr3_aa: CASSLGVGAYGYTF

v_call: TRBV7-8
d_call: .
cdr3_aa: CASSSSRGLQETQYF

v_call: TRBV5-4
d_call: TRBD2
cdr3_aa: CASSLEPGTSVEDTQYF

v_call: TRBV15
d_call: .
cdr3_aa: CATSLYMNTEAFF

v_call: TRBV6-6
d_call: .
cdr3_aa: CASSYSDPANSTGELFF

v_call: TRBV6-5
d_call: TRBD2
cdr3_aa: CASSALAGFTDTQYF

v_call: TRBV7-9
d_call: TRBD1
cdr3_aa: CASSLDKVGQGKDF

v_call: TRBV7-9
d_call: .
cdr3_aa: CASSLAYTQGGDEQYF

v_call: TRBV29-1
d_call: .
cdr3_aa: CSVVLHGSNTEAFF

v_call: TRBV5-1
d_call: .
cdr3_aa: CASSLERRQVGPEQYF

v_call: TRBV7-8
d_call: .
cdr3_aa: CASSLETAVSNYGYTF

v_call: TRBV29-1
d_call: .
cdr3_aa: CSVAGTRAASGSSYNEQFF

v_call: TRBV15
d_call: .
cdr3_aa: CATSRDFAGMDGYTF

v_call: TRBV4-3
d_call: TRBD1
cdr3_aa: CASSPSTGSNQPQHF

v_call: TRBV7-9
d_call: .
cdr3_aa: CASSAGGDTEAFF

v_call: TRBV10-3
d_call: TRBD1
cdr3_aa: CAISENRGQGYGYTF

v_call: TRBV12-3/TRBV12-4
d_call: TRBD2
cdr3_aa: CASSFRAGRGTSGGGNEQFF

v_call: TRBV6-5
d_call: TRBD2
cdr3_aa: CASSLGTRVYSGANVLTF

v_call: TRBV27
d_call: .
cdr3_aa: CASSHDGDSNQPQHF

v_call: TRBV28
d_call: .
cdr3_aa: CASSLAGSRMSSYNSPLHF

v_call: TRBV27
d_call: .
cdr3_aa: CASRVRGPNEKLFF

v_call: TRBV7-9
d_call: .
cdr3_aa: CASSRNPNSGNTIYF

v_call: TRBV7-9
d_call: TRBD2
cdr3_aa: CASIAGGGWQETQYF

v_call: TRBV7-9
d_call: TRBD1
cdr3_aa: CASSLADLTGLGDTQYF

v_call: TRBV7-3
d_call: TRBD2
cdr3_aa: CASSPGLARYNEQFF

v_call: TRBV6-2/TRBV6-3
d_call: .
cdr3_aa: CASSYGYEQFF

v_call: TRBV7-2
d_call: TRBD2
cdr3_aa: CASSKRPGGRETQYF

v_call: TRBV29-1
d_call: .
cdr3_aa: CSVVWTTYNEQFF

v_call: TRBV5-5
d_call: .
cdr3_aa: CASSSISVVGELFF

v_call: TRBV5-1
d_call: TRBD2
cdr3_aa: CASILTSGGPRHTQYF

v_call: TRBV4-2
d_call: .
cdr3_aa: CASSQDSGDTDTQYF

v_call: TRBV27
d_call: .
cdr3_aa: CASSLNPLREQYF

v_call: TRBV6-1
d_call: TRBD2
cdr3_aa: CASGGKGLAGSQRAKNIQYF

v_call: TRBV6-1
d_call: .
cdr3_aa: CASEPGPHNEQFF

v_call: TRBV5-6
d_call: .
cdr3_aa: CASSHTGRDNEKLFF

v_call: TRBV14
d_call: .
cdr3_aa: CASSQEKQRGNTIYF

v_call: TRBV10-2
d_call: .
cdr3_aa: CASSELEPGQFF

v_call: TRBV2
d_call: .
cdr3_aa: CASRGNQAESYEQYF

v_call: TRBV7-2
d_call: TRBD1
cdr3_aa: CASSSAGTGPSPLHF

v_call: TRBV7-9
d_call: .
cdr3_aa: CASSPQIANYGYTF

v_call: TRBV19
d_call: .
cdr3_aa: CASSILGASGNTIYF

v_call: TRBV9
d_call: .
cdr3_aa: CASSVAGAAGMNTEAFF

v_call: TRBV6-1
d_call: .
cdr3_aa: CASSEALGRLALQHF

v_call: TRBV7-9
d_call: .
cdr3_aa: CASSLEDVNIQYF

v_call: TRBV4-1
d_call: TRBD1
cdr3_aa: CASSLSRAGGSQPQHF

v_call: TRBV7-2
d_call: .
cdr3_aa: CASSLRGEFSNQPQHF

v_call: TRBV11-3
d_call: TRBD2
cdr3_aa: CASSSTSEYQETQYF

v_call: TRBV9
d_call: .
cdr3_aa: CASSAEDTGELFF